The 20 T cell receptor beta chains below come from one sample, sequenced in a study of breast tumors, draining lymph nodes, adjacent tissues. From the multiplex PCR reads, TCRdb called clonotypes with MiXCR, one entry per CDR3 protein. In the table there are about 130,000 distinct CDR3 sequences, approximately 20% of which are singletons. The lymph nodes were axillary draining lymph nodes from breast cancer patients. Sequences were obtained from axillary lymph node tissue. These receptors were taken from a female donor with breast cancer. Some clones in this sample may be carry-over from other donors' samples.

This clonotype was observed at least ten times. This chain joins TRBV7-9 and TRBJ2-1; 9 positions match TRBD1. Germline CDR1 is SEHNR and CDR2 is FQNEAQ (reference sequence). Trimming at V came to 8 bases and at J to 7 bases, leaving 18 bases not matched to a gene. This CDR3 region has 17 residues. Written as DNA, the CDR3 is TGTGCCAGCCGAGCGCGAACCGGGACAGGGATTCTTAATGAGCAGTTCTTC. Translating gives CASRARTGTGILNEQFF.

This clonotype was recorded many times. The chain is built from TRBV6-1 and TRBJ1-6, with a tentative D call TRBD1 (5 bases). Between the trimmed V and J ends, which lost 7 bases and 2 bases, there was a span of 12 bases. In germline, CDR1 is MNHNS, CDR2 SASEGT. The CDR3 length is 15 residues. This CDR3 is CASIAGWAYNSPLHF. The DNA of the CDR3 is TGTGCCAGCATTGCAGGGTGGGCCTATAATTCACCCCTCCACTTT.

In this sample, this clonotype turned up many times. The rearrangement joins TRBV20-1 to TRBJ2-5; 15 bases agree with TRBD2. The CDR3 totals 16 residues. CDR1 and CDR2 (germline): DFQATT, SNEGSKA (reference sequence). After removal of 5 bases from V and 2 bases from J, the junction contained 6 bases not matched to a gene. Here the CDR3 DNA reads TGCAGTGCTGGGACTAGCGGGGGGAGGGGTCAAGAGACCCAGTACTTC. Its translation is CSAGTSGGRGQETQYF.

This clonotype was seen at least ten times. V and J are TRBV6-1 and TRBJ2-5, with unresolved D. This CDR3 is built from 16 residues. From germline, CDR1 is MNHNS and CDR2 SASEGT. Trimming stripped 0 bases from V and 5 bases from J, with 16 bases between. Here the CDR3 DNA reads TGTGCCAGCAGTGAAGCAACCTCAAGGAGACGGGAGACCCAGTACTTC. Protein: CASSEATSRRRETQYF.

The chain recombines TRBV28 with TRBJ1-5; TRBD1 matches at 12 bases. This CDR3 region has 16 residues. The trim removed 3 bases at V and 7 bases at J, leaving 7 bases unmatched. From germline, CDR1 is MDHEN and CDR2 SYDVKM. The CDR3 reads CASSFPGQGAGQPQHF. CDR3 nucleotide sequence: TGTGCCAGCAGTTTTCCGGGACAGGGGGCTGGGCAGCCCCAGCATTTT. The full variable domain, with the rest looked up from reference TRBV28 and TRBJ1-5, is DVKVTQSSRYLVKRTGEKVFLECVQDMDHENMFWYRQDPGLGLRLIYFSYDVKMKEKGDIPEGYSVSREKKERFSLILESASTNQTSMYLCASSFPGQGAGQPQHFGDGTRLSIL.

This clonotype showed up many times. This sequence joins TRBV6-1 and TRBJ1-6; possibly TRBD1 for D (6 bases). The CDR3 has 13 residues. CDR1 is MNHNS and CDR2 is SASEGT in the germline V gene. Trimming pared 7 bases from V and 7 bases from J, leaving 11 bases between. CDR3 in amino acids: CASIWTENSPLHF. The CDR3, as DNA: TGTGCCAGCATTTGGACAGAGAATTCACCCCTCCACTTT.

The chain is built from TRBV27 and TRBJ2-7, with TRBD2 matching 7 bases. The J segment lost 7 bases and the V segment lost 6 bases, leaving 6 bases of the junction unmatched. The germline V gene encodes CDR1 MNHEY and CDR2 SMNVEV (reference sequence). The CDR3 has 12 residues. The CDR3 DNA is TGTGCCAGCAGGGACCTTAGCGGGGAGCAGTACTTC. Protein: CASRDLSGEQYF.

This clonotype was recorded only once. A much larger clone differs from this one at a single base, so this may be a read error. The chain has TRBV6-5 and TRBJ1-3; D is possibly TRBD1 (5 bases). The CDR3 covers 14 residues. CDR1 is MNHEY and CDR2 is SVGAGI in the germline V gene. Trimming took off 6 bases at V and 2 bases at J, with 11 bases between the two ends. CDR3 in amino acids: CASSRQIPGNTIYF. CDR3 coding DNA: TGTGCCAGCAGCCGACAGATCCCTGGAAACACCATATATTTT.

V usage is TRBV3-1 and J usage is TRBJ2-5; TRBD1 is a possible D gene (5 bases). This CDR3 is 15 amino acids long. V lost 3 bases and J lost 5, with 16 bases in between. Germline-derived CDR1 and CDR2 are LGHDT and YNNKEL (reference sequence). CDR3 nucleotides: TGTGCCAGCAGCCAGGTACAGGCCGATTGGGAGACCCAGTACTTC. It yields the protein CASSQVQADWETQYF.

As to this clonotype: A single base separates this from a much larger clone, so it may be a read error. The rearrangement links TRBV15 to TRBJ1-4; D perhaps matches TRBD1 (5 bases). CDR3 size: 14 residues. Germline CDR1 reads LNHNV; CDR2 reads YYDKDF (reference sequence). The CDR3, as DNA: TGTGCCACCGGGCAGGAAGGAGCTGAAAGGGGACTGCTTTTT. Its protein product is CATGQEGAERGLLF.

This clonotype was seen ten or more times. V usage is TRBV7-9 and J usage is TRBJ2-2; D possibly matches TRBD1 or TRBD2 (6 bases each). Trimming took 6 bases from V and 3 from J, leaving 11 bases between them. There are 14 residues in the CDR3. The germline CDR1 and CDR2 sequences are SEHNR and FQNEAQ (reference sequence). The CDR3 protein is CASSSGADTGELFF. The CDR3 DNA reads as TGTGCCAGCAGTTCGGGGGCAGACACCGGGGAGCTGTTTTTT.

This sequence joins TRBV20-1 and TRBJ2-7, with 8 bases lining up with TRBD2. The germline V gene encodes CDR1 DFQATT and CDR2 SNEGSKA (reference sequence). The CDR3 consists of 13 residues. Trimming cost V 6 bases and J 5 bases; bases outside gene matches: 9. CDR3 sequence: CSAGPSGSHEQYF. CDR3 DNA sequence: TGCAGTGCGGGGCCTAGCGGGTCCCACGAGCAGTACTTC.

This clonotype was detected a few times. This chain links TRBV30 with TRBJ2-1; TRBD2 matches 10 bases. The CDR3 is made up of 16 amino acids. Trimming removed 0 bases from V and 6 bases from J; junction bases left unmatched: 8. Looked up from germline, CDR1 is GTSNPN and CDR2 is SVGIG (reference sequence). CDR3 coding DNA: TGTGCCTGGAGTGTACTCTCTAGCGGGGGTGGCAATGAGCAGTTCTTC. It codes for CAWSVLSSGGGNEQFF.

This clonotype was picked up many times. The CDR3 DNA reads as TGTGCCAGCAGCCAATGGCAGGATAGGAGGTCACCCCTCCACTTT. It encodes CASSQWQDRRSPLHF. The gene calls are TRBV3-1 and TRBJ1-6; no clear D. V shed 2 bases and J shed 10 bases, with 15 bases lying between them. This CDR3 spans 15 amino acids. Germline V lookup: CDR1 LGHDT, CDR2 YNNKEL (reference sequence).

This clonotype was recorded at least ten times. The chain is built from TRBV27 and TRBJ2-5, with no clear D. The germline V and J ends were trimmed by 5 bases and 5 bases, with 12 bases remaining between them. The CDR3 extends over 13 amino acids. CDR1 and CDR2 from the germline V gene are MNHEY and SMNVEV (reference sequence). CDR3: CASSPNHRETQYF. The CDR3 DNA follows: TGTGCCAGCAGTCCTAACCATCGGGAGACCCAGTACTTC.

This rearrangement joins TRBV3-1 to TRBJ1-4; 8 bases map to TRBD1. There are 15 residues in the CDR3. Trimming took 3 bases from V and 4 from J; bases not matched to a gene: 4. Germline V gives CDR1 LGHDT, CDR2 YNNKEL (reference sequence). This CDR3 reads CASSHRTGFNEKLFF. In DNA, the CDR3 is TGTGCCAGCAGCCACCGGACAGGGTTTAATGAAAAACTGTTTTTT.

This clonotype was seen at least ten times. The DNA for the CDR3 is TGCAGTGCTATCCGGGACTACAATGAGCAGTTCTTC. This codes for CSAIRDYNEQFF. This chain uses TRBV20-1 with TRBJ2-1; a possible D gene is TRBD2 (5 bases). The CDR3 is 12 amino acids. V shed 4 bases and J shed 3 bases, with 7 bases lying between them. Germline lookup yields CDR1 DFQATT and CDR2 SNEGSKA (reference sequence).

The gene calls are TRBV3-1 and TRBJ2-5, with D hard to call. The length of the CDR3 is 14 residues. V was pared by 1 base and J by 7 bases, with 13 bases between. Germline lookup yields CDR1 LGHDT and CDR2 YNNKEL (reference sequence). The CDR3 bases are TGTGCCAGCAGCCAAGGCGGACCCGTATGGACCCAGTACTTC. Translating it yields CASSQGGPVWTQYF.

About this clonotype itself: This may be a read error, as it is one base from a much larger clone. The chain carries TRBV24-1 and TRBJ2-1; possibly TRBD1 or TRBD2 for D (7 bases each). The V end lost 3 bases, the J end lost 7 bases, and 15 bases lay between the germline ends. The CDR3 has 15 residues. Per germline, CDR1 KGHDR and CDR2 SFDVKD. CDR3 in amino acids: CATSDIQGGANEQFF. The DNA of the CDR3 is TGTGCCACCAGTGATATTCAGGGGGGGGCAAATGAGCAGTTCTTC.

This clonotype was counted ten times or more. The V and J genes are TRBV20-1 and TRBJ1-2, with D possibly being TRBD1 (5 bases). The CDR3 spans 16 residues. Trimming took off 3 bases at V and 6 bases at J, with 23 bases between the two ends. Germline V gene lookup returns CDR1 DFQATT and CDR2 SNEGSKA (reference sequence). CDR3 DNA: TGCAGTGCTAGGCCAATTGTAGGGGTTGAAGGGAATGGCTACACCTTC. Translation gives CSARPIVGVEGNGYTF.